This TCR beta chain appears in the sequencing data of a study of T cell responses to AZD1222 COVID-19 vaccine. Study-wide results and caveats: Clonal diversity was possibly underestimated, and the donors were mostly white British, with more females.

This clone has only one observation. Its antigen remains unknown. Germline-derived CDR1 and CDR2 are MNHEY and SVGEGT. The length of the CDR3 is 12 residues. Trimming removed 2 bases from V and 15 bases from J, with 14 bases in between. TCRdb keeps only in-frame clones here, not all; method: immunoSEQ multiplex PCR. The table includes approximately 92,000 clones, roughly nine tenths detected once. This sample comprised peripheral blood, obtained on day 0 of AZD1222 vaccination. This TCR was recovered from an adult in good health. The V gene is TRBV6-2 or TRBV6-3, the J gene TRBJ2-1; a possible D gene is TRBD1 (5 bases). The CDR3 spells CASSYEPRVRFF. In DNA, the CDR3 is TGTGCCAGCAGTTACGAACCCAGGGTTCGGTTCTTC.